This T cell receptor beta chain was retrieved from a study of CD8 T cells in Susac syndrome. Background on the study: Active disease was present in six of the sequenced Susac syndrome patients, whereas under 10 of them were in remission.

The CDR3 contains 11 residues. Trimming removed 1 base at V and 4 bases at J, with 0 bases between. Germline V gene data show CDR1 as KGHDR and CDR2 as SFDVKD. With random hexamers, 0.5 to 1 ug RNA was reverse transcribed. Amplification of TCR beta CDR3 was carried out by immunoSEQ multiplex PCR, which covered 54 Vbeta and 13 Jbeta segments. MiXCR was run by TCRdb on the immunoSEQ multiplex PCR reads, yielding one entry per CDR3 protein. The sample carries 130,000 to 150,000 distinct CDR3 sequences, more than 90% recorded once. The chain carries TRBV24-1 and TRBJ1-2; D is unclear. The material sequenced was CD4+ T cells from PBMCs. The sequence was collected from a human donor with Susac syndrome. The CDR3 region is CATSDFYGYTF. Written as DNA, the CDR3 is TGTGCCACCAGTGATTTCTATGGCTACACCTTC.